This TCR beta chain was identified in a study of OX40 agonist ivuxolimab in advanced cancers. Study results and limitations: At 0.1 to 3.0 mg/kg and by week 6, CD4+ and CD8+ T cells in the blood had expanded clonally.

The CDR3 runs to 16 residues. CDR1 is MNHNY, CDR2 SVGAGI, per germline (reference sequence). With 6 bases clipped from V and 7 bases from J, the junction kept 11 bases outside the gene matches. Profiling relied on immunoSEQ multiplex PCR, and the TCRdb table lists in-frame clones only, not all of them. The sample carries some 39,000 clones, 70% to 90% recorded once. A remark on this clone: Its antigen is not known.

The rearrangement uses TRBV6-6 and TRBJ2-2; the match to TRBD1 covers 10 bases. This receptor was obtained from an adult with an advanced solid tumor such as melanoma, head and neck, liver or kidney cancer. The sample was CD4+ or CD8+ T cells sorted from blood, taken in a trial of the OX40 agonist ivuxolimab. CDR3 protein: CASRLTGGVRVGELFF. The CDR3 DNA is TGTGCCAGCAGATTGACAGGGGGCGTTCGGGTCGGGGAGCTGTTTTTT.